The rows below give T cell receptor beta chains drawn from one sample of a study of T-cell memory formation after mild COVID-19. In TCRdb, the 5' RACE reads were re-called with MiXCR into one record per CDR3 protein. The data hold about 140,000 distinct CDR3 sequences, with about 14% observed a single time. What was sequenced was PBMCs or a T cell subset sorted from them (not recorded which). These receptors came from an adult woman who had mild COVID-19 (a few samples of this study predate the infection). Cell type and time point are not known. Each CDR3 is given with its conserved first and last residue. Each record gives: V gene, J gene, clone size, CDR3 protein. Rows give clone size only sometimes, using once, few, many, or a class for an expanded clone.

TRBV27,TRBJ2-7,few,CASSQGPKEQYF
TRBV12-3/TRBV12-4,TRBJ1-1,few,CASSGTELGTEAFF
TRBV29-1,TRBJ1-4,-,CSVQTAAGGKLFF
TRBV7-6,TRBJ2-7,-,CASSLGRGPTYEQYF
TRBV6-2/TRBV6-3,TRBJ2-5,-,CASSYVGLEGETQYF
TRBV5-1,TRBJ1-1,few,CASSLGTGKNTEAFF
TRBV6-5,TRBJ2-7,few,CASSYGTGPYEQYF
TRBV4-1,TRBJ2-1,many,CASSQAFEQFF
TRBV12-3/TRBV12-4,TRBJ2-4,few,CASSFASDLAKNIQYF
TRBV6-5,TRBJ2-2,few,CASSYSGAADTGELFF
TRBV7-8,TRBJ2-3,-,CASSSVQRTSTQYF
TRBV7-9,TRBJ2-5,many,CASSLQGAQEETQYF
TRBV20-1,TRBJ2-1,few,CSGHLSYNEQFF
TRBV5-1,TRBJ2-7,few,CASSTGPSYEQYF